Each of the 21 T cell receptor beta chains below was sequenced from the same sample in a study of cytomegalovirus exposure and HLA in healthy donors. PCR used 60 Vbeta primers and 13 Jbeta primers. Generated by immunoSEQ multiplex PCR, the TCRdb table keeps only in-frame clones and is missing some. The table shows 100,000 to 150,000 clones, with approximately 84% occurring only once. The material sequenced was PBMCs. The receptors come from a man aged 18-30 years in good health and CMV-seropositive.

V gene TRBV5-4 combines with J gene TRBJ2-1; TRBD2 matches 8 bases. Germline V CDR1 and CDR2: SGHNT, YYREEE (reference sequence). J was trimmed by 3 bases and V by 4 bases; bases with no gene match: 6. This CDR3 has 15 residues. The CDR3 region has the DNA TGTGCCAGCAGCACGGGAGGGCCCAACTACAATGAGCAGTTCTTC. Translated, it gives CASSTGGPNYNEQFF.

This chain's CDR3 is CASSPLAGEDYEQYF. As DNA, the CDR3 is TGTGCCAGTAGTCCCTTAGCGGGAGAGGACTACGAGCAGTACTTC. V usage is TRBV19 and J usage is TRBJ2-7; 9 bases map to TRBD2. The V gene's germline CDR1 is LNHDA and CDR2 SQIVND (reference sequence). V dropped 5 bases and J dropped 3; count of bases not matched to a gene: 8. The CDR3 is 15 residues long.

As for this clone: At one of its ends the junction is not consistent with the germline gene, which may arise from a read error. V gene TRBV7-9 combines with J gene TRBJ1-1; TRBD1 matches at 7 bases. The CDR3 has 17 amino acids. The germline CDR1 and CDR2 sequences are SEHNR and FQNEAQ (reference sequence). In nucleotides, the CDR3 is TGTTCCAGCAGCTTAGAGGGACAGAGCAACATGAACACTGAAGCTTTCTTT. Its protein is CSSSLEGQSNMNTEAFF. Supplemented by reference TRBV7-9 and TRBJ1-1, the full variable domain reads DTGVSQNPRHKITKRGQNVTFRCDPISEHNRLYWYRQTLGQGPEFLTYFQNEAQLEKSRLLSDRFSAERPKGSFSTLEIQRTEQGDSAMYLCSSSLEGQSNMNTEAFFGQGTRLTVV.

The genes are TRBV6-6 and TRBJ1-6; 7 bases fit TRBD1. CDR1 and CDR2 (germline): MNHNY, SVGAGI (reference sequence). V lost 5 bases and J lost 6; bases outside the gene matches: 10. The CDR3 is made up of 16 amino acids. The CDR3 reads CASSLNRGSSNSPLHF. The CDR3 DNA sequence: TGTGCCAGCAGTCTGAACAGGGGCTCCAGTAATTCACCCCTCCACTTT.

This chain links TRBV19 with TRBJ2-5; TRBD2 might be the D (5 bases). The DNA end lines up better with TRBJ2-7; the J call may be wrong. The germline CDR1 and CDR2 sequences are LNHDA and SQIVND (reference sequence). This CDR3 has 14 amino acids. The CDR3 nucleotides read TGTGCCAGTAGTACCCCACTAGGAAACTACGAGCAGTACTTC. Amino acid sequence: CASSTPLGNYEQYF.

V and J are TRBV7-2 and TRBJ2-2; D remains unclear. The CDR3 is 12 amino acids. Trimming cost V 1 base and J 7 bases, with 4 bases left between them. Per the germline V gene, CDR1 is SGHTA and CDR2 is FQGNSA. CDR3 DNA: TGTGCCAGCAGCTTAGTCATCGGGGAGCTGTTTTTT. Translation gives CASSLVIGELFF.

To note about this clone: The junction shows a germline mismatch at one end, possibly a read error. The chain uses TRBV7-9 and TRBJ2-3; 9 bases map to TRBD2. The germline CDR1 and CDR2 sequences are SEHNR and FQNEAQ (reference sequence). This CDR3 comprises 17 residues. Here the CDR3 reads CSSSLDLAGGNTDTQYF. In DNA form, the CDR3 reads TGTTCCAGCAGCTTAGACCTGGCGGGGGGGAACACAGATACGCAGTATTTT.

The chain couples TRBV29-1 to TRBJ2-1; 10 nucleotides match TRBD2. Losses at the gene ends were 2 bases for V and 6 bases for J; bases not matched to a gene: 4. Germline assignment: CDR1 SQVTM and CDR2 ANQGSEA. The CDR3 spans 14 residues. DNA for the CDR3: TGCAGCGTTGAAATCGGACTAGCGGTCAATGAGCAGTTCTTC. Protein: CSVEIGLAVNEQFF.

V is TRBV4-3 and J is TRBJ1-3; the match to TRBD1 covers 7 bases. The CDR3 loop spans 18 amino acids. V shed 0 bases and J 1 base; nucleotides not matched to a gene: 9. Germline CDR1 LGHNA, CDR2 YSLEER. The CDR3: CASSQDLMGQLSGNTIYF. CDR3 coding DNA: TGCGCCAGCAGCCAAGATCTTATGGGACAGTTGTCTGGAAACACCATATATTTT.

This rearrangement joins TRBV19 to TRBJ1-6, with 7 bases aligning to TRBD1. Germline V CDR1 and CDR2: LNHDA, SQIVND (reference sequence). V lost 5 bases, J lost 10 bases, and 8 bases stayed unmatched. This CDR3 has 14 amino acids. The CDR3 reads CASSEDRVGSPLHF. For the CDR3, the DNA is TGTGCCAGTAGTGAAGACAGGGTCGGGTCACCCCTCCACTTT.

This clone came up once. The J gene is TRBJ1-6, the V gene TRBV4-3; the D gene is possibly TRBD1 (5 bases). Germline V gene data show CDR1 as LGHNA and CDR2 as YSLEER. V was cut by 4 bases and J by 0 bases, with 13 bases left in between. CDR3 length equals 17 residues. The CDR3 coding sequence is TGCGCCAGCAGCCTTGGACACTCTAGCTCCTATAATTCACCCCTCCACTTT. Translating it yields CASSLGHSSSYNSPLHF.

The chain uses TRBV19 and TRBJ1-2, with D perhaps TRBD1 (5 bases). Germline lookup yields CDR1 LNHDA and CDR2 SQIVND (reference sequence). The V gene lost 4 bases and the J gene lost 2 bases, with 8 bases spanning the gap. This CDR3 has 13 residues. CDR3 nucleotides: TGTGCCAGTAGTAAGACAGTGAACTATGGCTACACCTTC. This encodes CASSKTVNYGYTF. The complete variable domain, with remaining parts taken from reference TRBV19 and TRBJ1-2, reads DGGITQSPKYLFRKEGQNVTLSCEQNLNHDAMYWYRQDPGQGLRLIYYSQIVNDFQKGDIAEGYSVSREKKESFPLTVTSAQKNPTAFYLCASSKTVNYGYTFGSGTRLTVV.

Worth noting for this clone: One junction end does not reproduce the germline sequence, and a read error may be involved. The gene calls are TRBV6-6 and TRBJ1-1; no firm D call. Germline-derived CDR1 and CDR2 are MNHNY and SVGAGI (reference sequence). The CDR3 spans 13 residues. The CDR3 bases are TGTGCCAGCAGGTACTCGGAGGGTACTGAAGCTTTCTTT. Its protein product is CASRYSEGTEAFF.

The genes are TRBV5-4 and TRBJ2-5; 10 nucleotides align to TRBD1. The end of the DNA fits TRBJ2-7 better, so the J call may be wrong. The CDR3 sequence is 14 residues long. The V gene's germline CDR1 is SGHNT and CDR2 YYREEE (reference sequence). The CDR3 is CASSPGQGAYEQYF. The CDR3, as DNA: TGTGCCAGCAGCCCAGGACAGGGGGCCTACGAGCAGTACTTC.

This chain connects TRBV10-3 to TRBJ2-7; 7 nucleotides match TRBD2. Per the germline V gene, CDR1 is ENHRY and CDR2 is SYGVKD. With V trimmed by 2 bases and J by 4 bases, 5 bases remained unmatched. The CDR3 is 14 residues long. The CDR3 DNA follows: TGTGCCATCAGTGAGGGGAGGGTGGCGTACGAGCAGTACTTC. Its protein is CAISEGRVAYEQYF.

The gene calls are TRBV5-5 and TRBJ2-5; 7 bases match TRBD2. J lost 4 bases, V lost 4 bases, and 16 bases had no gene match. In germline, CDR1 is SGHKS, CDR2 YYEKEE (reference sequence). CDR3 length: 17 amino acids. For the CDR3, the DNA is TGTGCCAGCAGCCCCGGCTGGGAGGGCTTAAGGGGAGAGACCCAGTACTTC. Translating it yields CASSPGWEGLRGETQYF.

DNA for the CDR3: TGTGCCACCGAGACAGAAGCCAACTATGGCTACACCTTC. It is translated as CATETEANYGYTF. V usage is TRBV28 and J usage is TRBJ1-2; TRBD1 is a possible D gene (5 bases). Germline lookup yields CDR1 MDHEN and CDR2 SYDVKM. The CDR3 is made up of 13 amino acids. V lost 10 bases and J lost 2, with 14 bases in between.

The gene calls are TRBV6-5 and TRBJ2-5; no clear D gene. Trimming pared 8 bases from V and 5 bases from J, leaving 12 bases between. The CDR3 has 12 amino acids. CDR1 and CDR2 from the germline V gene are MNHEY and SVGAGI. As DNA, the CDR3 is TGTGCCAGCGGGCCACCTCGGGAGACCCAGTACTTC. Translated: CASGPPRETQYF.

For the CDR3, the DNA is TGTGCCAGCAGCCTCCCCCAAGCGAGTGGCTACACCTTC. Amino acids: CASSLPQASGYTF. This chain connects TRBV5-6 to TRBJ1-2; D is ambiguous. Trimming removed 4 bases from V and 7 bases from J, with 14 bases in between. The CDR3 loop spans 13 amino acids. The germline CDR1 and CDR2 sequences are SGHDT and YYEEEE.

V usage is TRBV11-3 and J usage is TRBJ1-1, with D hard to call. Germline loops: CDR1 SGHNT, CDR2 YENEEA. Trimming pared 5 bases from V and 1 base from J, leaving 8 bases between. This CDR3 has 13 residues. CDR3 amino acids: CASSARGNTEAFF. CDR3 in DNA: TGTGCCAGCAGCGCACGCGGGAACACTGAAGCTTTCTTT.

This clone appeared a few times. The chain joins TRBV10-3 to TRBJ2-5; 13 nucleotides line up with TRBD2. CDR1 and CDR2 from the germline V gene are ENHRY and SYGVKD. V shed 4 bases and J 4 bases; nucleotides not matched to a gene: 0. The CDR3 loop spans 14 amino acids. The CDR3 spells CAISGLAGGETQYF. As DNA, the CDR3 is TGTGCCATCAGTGGACTAGCGGGAGGAGAGACCCAGTACTTC.